These 4 T cell receptor beta chains were sequenced from one sample in a study of OX40 agonist ivuxolimab in advanced cancers. Some clones are missing from TCRdb's copy, which holds only in-frame ones; the method was immunoSEQ multiplex PCR. The sample carries about 100,000 clones, approximately 90% recorded once. The sample was CD4+ or CD8+ T cells sorted from blood, taken in a trial of the OX40 agonist ivuxolimab. The source is an adult with an advanced solid tumor such as melanoma, head and neck, liver or kidney cancer.

The chain is built from TRBV7-2 and TRBJ1-6, with D uncertain. The CDR3 sequence is 16 residues long. Trimming cost V 1 base and J 7 bases, with 14 bases left between them. The germline V gene encodes CDR1 SGHTA and CDR2 FQGNSA. The CDR3 DNA reads as TGTGCCAGCAGCTTAGAGGGTACGCTAAAGAATTCACCCCTCCACTTT. Amino acids: CASSLEGTLKNSPLHF.

This rearrangement joins TRBV5-1 to TRBJ2-1; D is ambiguous. From germline, CDR1 is SGHRS and CDR2 YFSETQ. The CDR3 runs to 14 residues. V was trimmed by 5 bases and J by 5 bases, leaving 14 bases between them. As DNA, the CDR3 is TGCGCCAGCAGTAGAACGACCAACGACAATGAGCAGTTCTTC. Its translation: CASSRTTNDNEQFF.

The genes are TRBV27 and TRBJ1-2, with 9 positions matching TRBD1. Losses at the gene ends were 5 bases for V and 2 bases for J; bases not matched to a gene: 3. From germline, CDR1 is MNHEY and CDR2 SMNVEV (reference sequence). The CDR3 runs to 14 residues. The chain's CDR3 is CASSPGQGNYGYTF. The DNA of the CDR3 is TGTGCCAGCAGTCCGGGACAGGGCAACTATGGCTACACCTTC.

J is TRBJ1-1 and V is TRBV4-1; D gene unclear. Deletions cut 2 bases from V and 3 bases from J, with 7 bases between. CDR3 size: 13 residues. Germline CDR1 is MGHRA and CDR2 is YSYEKL. The CDR3 DNA follows: TGCGCCAGCAGCCAACCTGGGGACACTGAAGCTTTCTTT. As protein: CASSQPGDTEAFF.